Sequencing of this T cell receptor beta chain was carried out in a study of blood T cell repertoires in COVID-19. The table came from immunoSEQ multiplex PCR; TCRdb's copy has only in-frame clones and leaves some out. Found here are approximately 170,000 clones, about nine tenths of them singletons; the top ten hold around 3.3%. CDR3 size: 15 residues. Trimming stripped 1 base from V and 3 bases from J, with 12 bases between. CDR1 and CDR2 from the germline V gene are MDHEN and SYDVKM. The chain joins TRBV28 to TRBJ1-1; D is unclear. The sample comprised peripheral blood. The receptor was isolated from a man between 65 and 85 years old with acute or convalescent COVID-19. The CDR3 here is CASSLFYGLHTEAFF. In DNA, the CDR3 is TGTGCCAGCAGTTTATTTTACGGGTTGCACACTGAAGCTTTCTTT.